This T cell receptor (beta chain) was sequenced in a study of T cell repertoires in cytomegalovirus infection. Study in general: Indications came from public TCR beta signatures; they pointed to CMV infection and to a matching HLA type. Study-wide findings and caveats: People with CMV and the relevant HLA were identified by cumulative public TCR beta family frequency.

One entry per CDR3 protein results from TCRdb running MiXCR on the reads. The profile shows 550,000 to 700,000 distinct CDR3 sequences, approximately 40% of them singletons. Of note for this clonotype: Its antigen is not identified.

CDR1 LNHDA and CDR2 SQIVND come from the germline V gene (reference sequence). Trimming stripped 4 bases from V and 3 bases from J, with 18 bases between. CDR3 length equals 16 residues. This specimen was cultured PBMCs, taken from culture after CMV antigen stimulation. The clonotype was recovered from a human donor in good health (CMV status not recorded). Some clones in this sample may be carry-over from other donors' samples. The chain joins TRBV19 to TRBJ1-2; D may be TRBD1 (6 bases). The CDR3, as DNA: TGTGCCAGTAGTAACCGCCCCCGGGACACCTACTATGGCTACACCTTC. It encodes CASSNRPRDTYYGYTF.